Listed below are T cell receptor beta chains from one sample, sequenced in a study of a mutant IDH1 vaccine in newly diagnosed glioma. No cognate antigen is known for these TCRs. The assay was immunoSEQ multiplex PCR, and TCRdb's table has in-frame clones only and misses some. The table includes 60,000 to 65,000 clones, roughly 87% detected once. Sequencing used PBMCs, obtained from a glioma patient whose treatment included an IDH1 peptide vaccine. These receptors all stem from a young man with glioma. Each CDR3 is given with its conserved first and last residue. The D gene is left open where the match is weak. The listing skips clone size in some rows; elsewhere it reads once, few, many or a size class.

j_call,clone_size,v_call,d_call,cdr3_nt,cdr3_aa
TRBJ2-7,NA,TRBV30,NA,TGTGCCTGGAGTGAGGGACTTTCCTACGAGCAGTACTTC,CAWSEGLSYEQYF
TRBJ1-6,NA,TRBV7-9,NA,TGTGCCAGCAGCTTCGCGGGACACCCGAGCTCCTATAATTCACCCCTCCACTTT,CASSFAGHPSSYNSPLHF
TRBJ1-4,once,TRBV5-6,TRBD1,TGTGCCAGCAGCTTGCGGGGACAGGGGAATGAAAAACTGTTTTTT,CASSLRGQGNEKLFF
TRBJ1-4,NA,TRBV7-8,TRBD1,TGTGCCAGCAGCGAGATCTCGACAGGGGGGGATGAAAAACTGTTTTTT,CASSEISTGGDEKLFF
TRBJ2-7,NA,TRBV7-9,TRBD1,TGTGCCAGCAGCCCGAGGGACAGGTACGAGCAGTACTTC,CASSPRDRYEQYF
TRBJ1-5,NA,TRBV30,NA,TGTGCCTGGAGTGTAACTTTTGACAGTTTAACGCATTTT,CAWSVTFDSLTHF
TRBJ2-4,NA,TRBV13,NA,TGTGCCAGCAGCTTAACTTCCAGCCCCAAAAACATTCAGTACTTC,CASSLTSSPKNIQYF
TRBJ2-4,NA,TRBV6-5,NA,TGTGCCAGCAGTTACTCAGCCAAAAACATTCAGTACTTC,CASSYSAKNIQYF
TRBJ2-1,NA,TRBV27,TRBD1,TGTGCCAGCAGTTTTCTGGGACAGGCGCCTCTAGGGCAGTTCTTC,CASSFLGQAPLGQFF
TRBJ1-4,once,TRBV19,NA,TGTGCCAGTAGTATAAGGGGGGCAACTAATGAAAAACTGTTTTTT,CASSIRGATNEKLFF
TRBJ1-1,NA,TRBV7-6,NA,TGTGCCAGCAGCTTAGCTTTACTGAGTGGGTTGAACACTGAAGCTTTCTTT,CASSLALLSGLNTEAFF
TRBJ1-4,NA,TRBV9,TRBD1,TGTGCCAGCAGCGTTGGACAGGGATATGAAAAACTGTTTTTT,CASSVGQGYEKLFF
TRBJ1-5,NA,TRBV5-4,NA,TGTGCCAGCAGCTTGGAAGGGTCGTATCAGCCCCAGCATTTT,CASSLEGSYQPQHF
TRBJ1-1,few,TRBV5-1,NA,TGCGCCAGCACCCCGGATTGGGGGAACACTGAAGCTTTCTTT,CASTPDWGNTEAFF
TRBJ1-4,once,TRBV21-1,NA,TGTGCCAGCAGCAAAAGTTGGAACGAATCAAAGGGGACAGGGGGTAGGGTAGCTAATGAAAAACTGTTTTTT,CASSKSWNESKGTGGRVANEKLFF
TRBJ2-5,NA,TRBV2,NA,TGTGCCAGCAGTGAAGGGCCCCATCTTCAAGAGACCCAGTACTTC,CASSEGPHLQETQYF
TRBJ2-3,once,TRBV5-1,TRBD2,TGCGCCAGCAGCGTCGCCGCAACTAGCGGCCGCACAGATACGCAGTATTTT,CASSVAATSGRTDTQYF
TRBJ1-1,NA,TRBV5-6,NA,TGTGCCAGCAGCTTGGCTTCGTCTGAAGCTTTCTTT,CASSLASSEAFF
TRBJ2-7,once,TRBV11-3,NA,TGTGCCAGCAGCTTAAAAGGACTGAACTACGAGCAGTACTTC,CASSLKGLNYEQYF
TRBJ2-6,NA,TRBV4-2,NA,TGTGCCAGCAGCCAAGATACAAACTCTGGGGCCAACGTCCTGACTTTC,CASSQDTNSGANVLTF
TRBJ2-7,NA,TRBV11-2,TRBD1,TGTGCCAGCAGTTTCCGGACAGGGGGCCTCGAGCAGTACTTC,CASSFRTGGLEQYF
TRBJ1-1,NA,TRBV18,NA,TGTGCCAGCTCACCACCGCAGGGCATGAGAACTGAAGCTTTCTTT,CASSPPQGMRTEAFF
TRBJ2-1,NA,TRBV30,TRBD2,TGTGCCTGGCGGCTAGCGGGTGGAAAGTTCTTC,CAWRLAGGKFF
TRBJ1-2,NA,TRBV2,NA,TGTGCCAGCAGGGCACAGGGTATCTATGGCTACACCTTC,CASRAQGIYGYTF
TRBJ2-6,NA,TRBV9,NA,TGTGCCAGCAGCGCGAGGAACAGGGCCGCCTCTGGGGCCAACGTCCTGACTTTC,CASSARNRAASGANVLTF
TRBJ2-7,few,TRBV7-6,NA,TGTGCCAGCAGCCAGCTGACAGGCGCCTACGAGCAGTACTTC,CASSQLTGAYEQYF